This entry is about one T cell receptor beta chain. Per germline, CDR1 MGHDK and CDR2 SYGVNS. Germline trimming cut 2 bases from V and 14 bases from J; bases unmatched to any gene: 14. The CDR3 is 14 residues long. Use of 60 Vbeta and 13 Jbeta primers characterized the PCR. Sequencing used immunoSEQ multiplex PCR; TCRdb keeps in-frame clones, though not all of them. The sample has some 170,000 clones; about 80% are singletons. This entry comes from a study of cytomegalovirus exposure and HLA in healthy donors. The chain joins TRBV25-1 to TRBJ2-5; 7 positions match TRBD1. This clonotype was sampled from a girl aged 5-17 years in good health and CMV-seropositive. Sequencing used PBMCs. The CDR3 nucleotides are TGTGCCAGCAGTGAAAACCCCCTGCGACAGGGCTCTTACTTC. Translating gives CASSENPLRQGSYF.